The TCR beta chain under discussion was sequenced for a study of CD8 T cells in ankylosing spondylitis. The CDR3 runs 16 residues. Trimming removed 4 bases from V and 9 bases from J; junction bases left unmatched: 14. CDR1 SGHDT and CDR2 YYEEEE come from the germline V gene. Quantitative 5'-RACE with molecular barcodes produced the TCR beta libraries. MiXCR, applied by TCRdb to the 5' RACE reads, yields one record per CDR3 protein. The sample yields about 390,000 distinct CDR3 sequences, about a fifth seen once. Study-wide points: In the blood and synovial fluid of reactive arthritis, some motif variants had been previously reported. Ankylosing spondylitis blood seemed to carry a telltale TCR beta motif made of several highly homologous variants. The clones that were linked to disease were reported to be significantly enriched in matched synovial fluid samples from ankylosing spondylitis patients.

As concerns this clonotype: The antigen is not known.

The sample taken for sequencing was blood, either unsorted or a sorted T cell fraction (not recorded which). The gene calls are TRBV5-6 and TRBJ2-1; 9 positions agree with TRBD2. The receptor comes from a male donor with ankylosing spondylitis. CDR3 DNA sequence: TGTGCCAGCAGCCGGGGAGCGGGAGGAATCTGGGGTGAGCAGTTCTTC. It encodes CASSRGAGGIWGEQFF.